This passage covers 29 T cell receptor beta chains from one sample sequenced in a study of cytomegalovirus exposure and HLA in healthy donors. A multiplex PCR was run with 60 Vbeta primers and 13 Jbeta primers. Some clones are missing from TCRdb's copy, which holds only in-frame ones; the method was immunoSEQ multiplex PCR. The profile shows 140,000 to 150,000 clones, around 10% of them singletons. Sequenced: PBMCs. Receptors originate from a male donor in good health and CMV-seronegative.

This clone has more than one count but fewer than ten. The chain employs TRBV27 and TRBJ2-1; a possible D gene is TRBD1 (6 bases). The CDR3 totals 16 residues. Germline V gene lookup returns CDR1 MNHEY and CDR2 SMNVEV (reference sequence). Trimming left V 4 bases short and J 1 base short, with 14 bases between. The CDR3 region has the DNA TGTGCCAGCAGTTCAAAACTGACAGGATCCTACAATGAGCAGTTCTTC. Translating gives CASSSKLTGSYNEQFF.

This clone was counted between two and nine times. V gene TRBV7-3 combines with J gene TRBJ2-1; 8 bases line up with TRBD2. Germline trimming cut 6 bases from V and 7 bases from J; bases unmatched to any gene: 5. The V gene's germline CDR1 is SGHTA and CDR2 FQGTGA. This CDR3 comprises 13 residues. CDR3 region: CASRSGTRNEQFF. The DNA of the CDR3 is TGTGCCAGCAGGTCCGGGACTAGGAATGAGCAGTTCTTC.

V and J are TRBV10-3 and TRBJ2-6; TRBD2 agrees at 9 bases. Unmatched junction bases numbered 1, after V lost 3 bases and J lost 1 base. Looked up from germline, CDR1 is ENHRY and CDR2 is SYGVKD. The CDR3 is 16 amino acids. CDR3 sequence reads: CAISDLAGSGANVLTF. The DNA for the CDR3 is TGTGCCATCAGTGATCTAGCGGGATCTGGGGCCAACGTCCTGACTTTC.

The chain employs TRBV27 and TRBJ2-4, with 9 bases aligning to TRBD1. The CDR3 runs 16 residues. The germline V gene encodes CDR1 MNHEY and CDR2 SMNVEV (reference sequence). V lost 3 bases to trimming and J lost 4 bases; unmatched junction nucleotides: 7. CDR3 sequence reads: CASSLSAGTGKNIQYF. The DNA of the CDR3 is TGTGCCAGCAGTTTGTCTGCCGGGACAGGGAAAAACATTCAGTACTTC.

This clone turned up a few times. The genes are TRBV2 and TRBJ2-5, with 7 bases that match TRBD2. The V gene's germline CDR1 is SNHLY and CDR2 FYNNEI. The CDR3 extends over 16 amino acids. V was pared by 2 bases and J by 3 bases, with 9 bases of the junction left unmatched. The CDR3 coding sequence is TGTGCCAGCAGTGAACGGAGGGGCGCGGGAGAAGAGACCCAGTACTTC. Protein sequence: CASSERRGAGEETQYF. Drawing the rest from reference TRBV2 and TRBJ2-5, the complete variable domain is EPEVTQTPSHQVTQMGQEVILRCVPISNHLYFYWYRQILGQKVEFLVSFYNNEISEKSEIFDDQFSVERPDGSNFTLKIRSTKLEDSAMYFCASSERRGAGEETQYFGPGTRLLVL.

This chain links TRBV21-1 with TRBJ2-5; TRBD1 is taken as the D call from the table, unchecked against the DNA. TRBV21-1 represents a pseudogene. The CDR3 contains 14 residues. The CDR3: CASSTTGEKETQYF. DNA of the CDR3: TGTGCCAGCAGCACCACAGGAGAAAAAGAGACCCAGTACTTC.

The genes are TRBV6-5 and TRBJ1-2, with a possible D match to TRBD1 (5 bases). The germline gives CDR1 MNHEY, CDR2 SVGAGI. The CDR3 is 14 residues long. V lost 6 bases and J lost 5, with 16 bases in between. This CDR3 reads CASSRGTGPYGYTF. The CDR3 DNA reads as TGTGCCAGCAGCCGCGGGACGGGCCCATATGGCTACACCTTC.

The chain has TRBV2 and TRBJ1-5; 7 bases are a match to TRBD1. CDR3 size: 14 residues. Germline V lookup: CDR1 SNHLY, CDR2 FYNNEI. After removal of 7 bases from V and 0 bases from J, the junction contained 3 bases not matched to a gene. The CDR3 is CASMRDSSNQPQHF. The CDR3 DNA is TGTGCCAGCATGCGGGACAGTAGCAATCAGCCCCAGCATTTT.

This clone was recorded a few times. The chain combines TRBV27 with TRBJ2-7, with 10 bases lining up with TRBD1. The CDR3 runs to 16 residues. The V and J ends lost 4 bases and 5 bases, in that order; junction bases with no gene match: 11. Germline values: CDR1 MNHEY, CDR2 SMNVEV (reference sequence). The CDR3 reads CASSSTPGQGIHEQYF. The CDR3 DNA follows: TGTGCCAGCAGTTCTACCCCGGGACAGGGGATCCACGAGCAGTACTTC.

This rearrangement joins TRBV10-3 to TRBJ2-1, with D perhaps TRBD1 (5 bases). V was trimmed by 3 bases and J by 7 bases, leaving 16 bases between them. Germline V lookup: CDR1 ENHRY, CDR2 SYGVKD. This CDR3 region has 15 residues. Written as DNA, the CDR3 is TGTGCCATCAGTGAAACCGTCGCAGGGTTAAATGAGCAGTTCTTC. This codes for CAISETVAGLNEQFF.

The V call is TRBV19, the J call TRBJ2-4, with 7 bases that match TRBD1. The CDR3 is made up of 16 amino acids. The germline gives CDR1 LNHDA, CDR2 SQIVND (reference sequence). V lost 6 bases and J lost 1; bases outside the gene matches: 9. Written as DNA, the CDR3 is TGTGCCAGTAGGAACGACAGGGTAGGGGCCAAAAACATTCAGTACTTC. Protein sequence: CASRNDRVGAKNIQYF.

This clone has a handful of counts. The chain combines TRBV5-4 with TRBJ2-7; D might be TRBD2 (6 bases). The CDR3 is 15 residues long. Looked up from germline, CDR1 is SGHNT and CDR2 is YYREEE (reference sequence). V was cut by 3 bases and J by 4 bases, with 17 bases left in between. The CDR3 spells CASSSRRLGGYEQYF. CDR3 nucleotide sequence: TGTGCCAGCAGCTCCCGCCGACTGGGGGGTTACGAGCAGTACTTC.

There are a few counts of this clone. V usage is TRBV4-3 and J usage is TRBJ2-7; unclear D gene. Germline CDR1 is LGHNA and CDR2 is YSLEER. The CDR3 is 13 residues long. Trimming stripped 0 bases from V and 1 base from J, with 4 bases between. The CDR3 DNA follows: TGCGCCAGCAGCCAAGACAGGTCCTACGAGCAGTACTTC. Translating it yields CASSQDRSYEQYF.

The chain combines TRBV5-6 with TRBJ2-7, with 9 bases fitting TRBD1. Germline V gene data show CDR1 as SGHDT and CDR2 as YYEEEE. This CDR3 is 15 amino acids long. With 1 base clipped from V and 4 bases from J, the junction kept 6 bases outside the gene matches. The CDR3 region has the DNA TGTGCCAGCAGCTTGTTGGGACAGGGTAGGTACGAGCAGTACTTC. This encodes CASSLLGQGRYEQYF.

This clone was seen a few times. V gene TRBV7-6 combines with J gene TRBJ2-2; 7 bases align to TRBD1. From germline, CDR1 is SGHVS and CDR2 FNYEAQ. With V trimmed by 3 bases and J by 5 bases, 6 bases remained unmatched. This CDR3 is 15 amino acids long. The CDR3 loop reads CASSFDRVKTGELFF. The CDR3 nucleotides are TGTGCCAGCAGCTTTGACAGGGTGAAGACCGGGGAGCTGTTTTTT.

The chain employs TRBV4-1 and TRBJ2-2; TRBD2 agrees at 9 bases. The CDR3 runs to 17 residues. Unmatched junction bases numbered 11, after V lost 3 bases and J lost 6 bases. The germline CDR1 and CDR2 sequences are MGHRA and YSYEKL. This CDR3 is CASSQKTGTSISGELFF. CDR3 nucleotide sequence: TGCGCCAGCAGCCAGAAAACCGGGACTAGCATATCCGGGGAGCTGTTTTTT.

The chain uses TRBV11-2 and TRBJ2-5, with D tentatively TRBD1 (5 bases). The V gene lost 2 bases and the J gene lost 3 bases, with 13 bases spanning the gap. CDR1 and CDR2 from the germline V gene are SGHAT and FQNNGV. The CDR3 sequence is 15 residues long. The CDR3 reads CASSLKQAGKETQYF. CDR3 DNA: TGTGCCAGCAGCTTAAAACAGGCCGGCAAAGAGACCCAGTACTTC.

CDR3 DNA sequence: TGTGCCAGTAGTATAGGGACAGGGGCCAATCAGCCCCAGCATTTT. Protein sequence: CASSIGTGANQPQHF. The V gene is TRBV19, the J gene TRBJ1-5; TRBD1 matches 9 bases. Germline assignment: CDR1 LNHDA and CDR2 SQIVND (reference sequence). The CDR3 consists of 15 residues. The V segment lost 1 base and the J segment 3 bases; nucleotides outside the gene matches: 1. The variable domain in full, completed from reference TRBV19 and TRBJ1-5, reads DGGITQSPKYLFRKEGQNVTLSCEQNLNHDAMYWYRQDPGQGLRLIYYSQIVNDFQKGDIAEGYSVSREKKESFPLTVTSAQKNPTAFYLCASSIGTGANQPQHFGDGTRLSIL.

The table lists this clone with a few counts. The genes are TRBV19 and TRBJ1-1, with unresolved D. From germline, CDR1 is LNHDA and CDR2 SQIVND (reference sequence). V dropped 6 bases and J dropped 4 bases, with 6 bases sitting between them. This CDR3 comprises 11 residues. The CDR3 is CASSDITEAFF. The CDR3 coding sequence is TGTGCCAGTAGCGACATCACTGAAGCTTTCTTT.

This clone was seen more than once but under ten times. The V gene is TRBV11-2, the J gene TRBJ1-6; TRBD1 agrees at 7 bases. The CDR3 loop spans 14 amino acids. V was pared by 5 bases and J by 13 bases, with 11 bases of the junction left unmatched. CDR1 is SGHAT and CDR2 is FQNNGV in the germline V gene. The DNA of the CDR3 is TGTGCCAGCAGCAGTACGACAGGGTTGAGCCCCCTCCACTTT. It translates to CASSSTTGLSPLHF.

This chain links TRBV27 with TRBJ1-6; a weak D match, TRBD1 (5 bases). Trimming left V 6 bases short and J 5 bases short, with 14 bases between. Looked up from germline, CDR1 is MNHEY and CDR2 is SMNVEV (reference sequence). The length of the CDR3 is 15 residues. The CDR3 nucleotides are TGTGCCAGCAGCCCCTCAAAGGGGAATAATTCACCCCTCCACTTT. Translated: CASSPSKGNNSPLHF.

This clone was observed a handful of times. The V call is TRBV7-2, the J call TRBJ1-5; the D is unclear. V lost 2 bases and J lost 0, with 8 bases in between. This CDR3 region has 15 residues. Germline CDR1 reads SGHTA; CDR2 reads FQGNSA. The CDR3 here is CASSLRHSSNQPQHF. The CDR3 nucleotides are TGTGCCAGCAGCTTACGACATAGTAGCAATCAGCCCCAGCATTTT.

This rearrangement joins TRBV28 to TRBJ1-2; D perhaps matches TRBD1 (6 bases). The ends were cut back, 4 bases at V and 10 bases at J, with 10 bases in the middle. CDR1 and CDR2 (germline): MDHEN, SYDVKM. The CDR3 length is 11 residues. The DNA of the CDR3 is TGTGCCAGCAGTTCGGACAGAGTCTACACCTTC. Translated, it gives CASSSDRVYTF.

This clone was recorded a few times. The V and J genes are TRBV4-3 and TRBJ1-2; perhaps TRBD1 as D (6 bases). The CDR3 extends over 16 amino acids. The germline gives CDR1 LGHNA, CDR2 YSLEER. Trimming cost V 0 bases and J 8 bases, with 19 bases left between them. Written as DNA, the CDR3 is TGCGCCAGCAGCCAAGAAAGGGGGTCTACCCTAGGCGGCTACACCTTC. Its protein product is CASSQERGSTLGGYTF.

The gene calls are TRBV19 and TRBJ2-7; 10 positions agree with TRBD1. V gave up 3 bases and J gave up 4 bases; unmatched junction bases: 12. CDR3 length: 17 residues. Germline CDR1 and CDR2: LNHDA and SQIVND (reference sequence). The CDR3 DNA follows: TGTGCCAGTAGTATCGGCCCGGGACAGGGGCCGGATTACGAGCAGTACTTC. As protein: CASSIGPGQGPDYEQYF.

V is TRBV19 and J is TRBJ1-3, with D uncertain. Germline loops: CDR1 LNHDA, CDR2 SQIVND (reference sequence). V was trimmed by 5 bases and J by 0 bases, leaving 8 bases between them. The CDR3 is 14 amino acids. The CDR3 protein is CASSAESSGNTIYF. The CDR3 nucleotides are TGTGCCAGTAGTGCGGAGAGCTCTGGAAACACCATATATTTT.

The rearrangement uses TRBV18 and TRBJ2-1; the D gene is possibly TRBD1 (5 bases). V lost 3 bases, J lost 8 bases, and 17 bases lay in between. Germline assignment: CDR1 KGHSH and CDR2 LQKENI. This CDR3 is 15 amino acids long. The CDR3 protein is CASSPAGQSKHEQFF. Written as DNA, the CDR3 is TGTGCCAGCTCACCTGCCGGACAAAGCAAACATGAGCAGTTCTTC.

The chain joins TRBV6-5 to TRBJ1-1, with TRBD1 identical over 8 bases. The germline gives CDR1 MNHEY, CDR2 SVGAGI. This CDR3 region has 15 residues. Trimming cost V 1 base and J 6 bases; bases outside gene matches: 7. This CDR3 is CASSYFQGAFSEAFF. CDR3 nucleotide sequence: TGTGCCAGCAGTTACTTTCAGGGGGCCTTCTCTGAAGCTTTCTTT.

The chain joins TRBV9 to TRBJ2-7; D perhaps matches TRBD2 (5 bases). The germline CDR1 and CDR2 sequences are SGDLS and YYNGEE. The CDR3 spans 13 residues. V shed 2 bases and J shed 5 bases, with 11 bases lying between them. The CDR3 bases are TGTGCCAGCAGCGTTTGGGGAGCTGACGAGCAGTACTTC. It is translated as CASSVWGADEQYF.